This T cell receptor beta chain derives from a study of T cell changes during pregnancy in multiple sclerosis. TCRdb keeps only in-frame clones here, not all; method: immunoSEQ multiplex PCR. The sample consists of tens of thousands of clones, about 92% of them appearing once. The sequencing used peripheral blood, collected in the third trimester of pregnancy. The receptor's source is a female donor in good health, enrolled as a control in a pregnancy study.

As DNA, the CDR3 is TGTGCCAGCTCGGCAGCTAACTATGGCTACACCTTC. Translation gives CASSAANYGYTF. The rearrangement joins TRBV18 to TRBJ1-2, with D uncertain. Trimming took off 6 bases at V and 0 bases at J, with 5 bases between the two ends. CDR1 and CDR2 from the germline V gene are KGHSH and LQKENI. CDR3 length: 12 amino acids.